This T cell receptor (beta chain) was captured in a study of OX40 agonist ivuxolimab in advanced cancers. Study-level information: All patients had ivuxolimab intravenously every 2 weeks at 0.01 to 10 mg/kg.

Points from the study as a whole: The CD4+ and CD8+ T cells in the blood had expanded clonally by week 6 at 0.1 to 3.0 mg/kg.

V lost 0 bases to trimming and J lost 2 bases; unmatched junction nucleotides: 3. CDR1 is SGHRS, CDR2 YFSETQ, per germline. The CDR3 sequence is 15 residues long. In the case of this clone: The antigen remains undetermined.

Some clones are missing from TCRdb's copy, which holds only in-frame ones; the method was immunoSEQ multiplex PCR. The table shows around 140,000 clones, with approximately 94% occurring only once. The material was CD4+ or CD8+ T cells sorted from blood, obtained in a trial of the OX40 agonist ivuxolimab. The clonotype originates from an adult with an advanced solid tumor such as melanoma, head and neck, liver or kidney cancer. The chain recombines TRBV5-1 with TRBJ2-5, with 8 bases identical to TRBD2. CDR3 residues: CASSLGGGLQETQYF. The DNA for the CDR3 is TGCGCCAGCAGCTTGGGCGGGGGGCTTCAAGAGACCCAGTACTTC.